This entry is about one TCR beta chain. Study processing details: The assay estimated nucleated cells by amplifying reference gene primers. Data came from immunoSEQ multiplex PCR; TCRdb stores just in-frame clones and leaves some out. Clone size and V and J calls were adopted from that table, with D and trimming inferred from the DNA. The data contain around 86,000 clones, roughly 85% of them singletons. This record comes from a study of blood T cell repertoires in COVID-19. CDR1 MNHEY and CDR2 SMNVEV come from the germline V gene (reference sequence). This CDR3 contains 15 residues. J lost 0 bases, V lost 6 bases, and 3 bases had no gene match.

The chain employs TRBV27 and TRBJ2-1, with 9 bases aligning to TRBD2. Sequenced input: peripheral blood. This receptor was obtained from a man aged 80 or over with acute or convalescent COVID-19. The CDR3 here is CASRAGGISYNEQFF. The CDR3 coding sequence is TGTGCCAGCAGAGCGGGAGGAATCTCCTACAATGAGCAGTTCTTC.